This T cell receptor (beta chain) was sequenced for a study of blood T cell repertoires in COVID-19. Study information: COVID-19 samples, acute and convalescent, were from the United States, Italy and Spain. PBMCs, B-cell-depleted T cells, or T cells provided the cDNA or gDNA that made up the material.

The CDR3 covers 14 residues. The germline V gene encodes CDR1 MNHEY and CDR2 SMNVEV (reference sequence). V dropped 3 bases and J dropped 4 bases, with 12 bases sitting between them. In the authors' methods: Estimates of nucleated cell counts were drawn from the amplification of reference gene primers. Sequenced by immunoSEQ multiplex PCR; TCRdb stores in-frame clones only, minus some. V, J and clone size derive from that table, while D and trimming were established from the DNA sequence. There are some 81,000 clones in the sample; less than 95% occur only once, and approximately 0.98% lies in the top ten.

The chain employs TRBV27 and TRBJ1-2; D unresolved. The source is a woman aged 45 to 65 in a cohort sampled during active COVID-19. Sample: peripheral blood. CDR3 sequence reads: CASSFGPSGYGYTF. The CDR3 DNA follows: TGTGCCAGCAGTTTCGGCCCCAGCGGCTATGGCTACACCTTC.